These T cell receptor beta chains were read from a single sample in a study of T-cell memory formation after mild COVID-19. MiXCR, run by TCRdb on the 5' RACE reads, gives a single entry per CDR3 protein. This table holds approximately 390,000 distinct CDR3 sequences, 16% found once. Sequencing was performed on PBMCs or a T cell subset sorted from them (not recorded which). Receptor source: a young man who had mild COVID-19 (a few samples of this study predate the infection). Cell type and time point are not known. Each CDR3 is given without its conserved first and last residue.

CDR3 protein: ASSAGMGLASYNEQF; V gene: TRBV7-9
CDR3 protein: ASSGRTGTNTGELF; V gene: TRBV7-9
CDR3 protein: ASSPSGYTYEQY; V gene: TRBV7-2
CDR3 protein: AWSIRFSGANVLT; V gene: TRBV30
CDR3 protein: ASSEGLAVDTQY; V gene: TRBV2
CDR3 protein: ASSLVGGPNNEQF; V gene: TRBV13
CDR3 protein: SARGGATAETQY; V gene: TRBV20-1
CDR3 protein: SARGPGQGTDTQY; V gene: TRBV20-1
CDR3 protein: ASSVGAGIVSYEQY; V gene: TRBV9
CDR3 protein: ASSFFITGPTSYGYT; V gene: TRBV7-2
CDR3 protein: ASSFYRGPYNEQF; V gene: TRBV11-1
CDR3 protein: ASLLRGQGDTGELF; V gene: TRBV19
CDR3 protein: ASSQDPGEAQPQH; V gene: TRBV4-1
CDR3 protein: ASSPGTGSTGELF; V gene: TRBV5-1
CDR3 protein: ASSLGPGTGDTGELF; V gene: TRBV5-1
CDR3 protein: ASSLLAGILDTEAF; V gene: TRBV12-3/TRBV12-4
CDR3 protein: SVVTGVADTQY; V gene: TRBV29-1
CDR3 protein: ASSIDKDQPQH; V gene: TRBV7-2
CDR3 protein: ASSLAGGHGEQF; V gene: TRBV7-2
CDR3 protein: ASRRDYGTGELF; V gene: TRBV7-2
CDR3 protein: ASSPSRSGTSGLKTQY; V gene: TRBV11-2
CDR3 protein: ASSQGWVKEGGTDTQY; V gene: TRBV3-1
CDR3 protein: ASSPGSWDQGNSPLH; V gene: TRBV4-1
CDR3 protein: ASSYPGTADTQY; V gene: TRBV6-6
CDR3 protein: ATSGVGGEQF; V gene: TRBV24-1
CDR3 protein: ASSAGTANTGELF; V gene: TRBV5-1
CDR3 protein: SAVLPSSYNEQF; V gene: TRBV29-1